This T cell receptor beta chain is drawn from a study of shared clonotypes between healthy human individuals. TCRdb's copy holds only in-frame clones and misses some; the assay was immunoSEQ multiplex PCR. The table lists roughly 2 million clones, 85% to 95% of them singletons. V was trimmed by 0 bases and J by 10 bases, leaving 10 bases between them. Germline V gene data show CDR1 as WNHNN and CDR2 as SYGVQD (reference sequence). The CDR3 totals 13 residues. This clonotype originated in a man in his late teens or twenties in good health. The sample taken for sequencing was naive CD4+ T cells sorted from blood. Regarding subset: CD45RA+ positively selected. The V call is TRBV10-1, the J call TRBJ2-1, with D perhaps matching TRBD1 (5 bases). CDR3 amino acids: CASSESAGLEQFF. CDR3 DNA sequence: TGCGCCAGCAGTGAGTCCGCAGGGCTGGAGCAGTTCTTC.